This entry lists 7 T cell receptor beta chains sequenced from one sample in a study of T-cell memory formation after mild COVID-19. Using its own MiXCR run on the 5' RACE reads, TCRdb lists one record per CDR3 protein. The sample yields 300,000 to 350,000 distinct CDR3 sequences, approximately 20% seen once. Sequencing input: PBMCs or a T cell subset sorted from them (not recorded which). These receptors all come from a man aged 18-30 years who had mild COVID-19 (a few samples of this study predate the infection). Cell type and time point are not known.

The genes are TRBV7-9 and TRBJ2-1, with D perhaps being TRBD1 or TRBD2 (5 bases each). V lost 4 bases to trimming and J lost 6 bases, with 13 bases between them. The CDR3 totals 14 residues. Germline V lookup: CDR1 SEHNR, CDR2 FQNEAQ (reference sequence). CDR3 loop: CASSYSGTTNEQFF. CDR3 bases: TGTGCCAGCAGCTATAGTGGGACCACCAATGAGCAGTTCTTC.

The chain combines TRBV7-9 with TRBJ1-2, with D possibly being TRBD1 (6 bases). The V gene's germline CDR1 is SEHNR and CDR2 FQNEAQ (reference sequence). The germline V and J ends were trimmed by 6 bases and 3 bases, with 14 bases remaining between them. The CDR3 contains 14 residues. The CDR3 loop is CASRKEGGYYGYTF. The CDR3 DNA follows: TGTGCCAGCAGGAAAGAAGGGGGGTACTATGGCTACACCTTC.

This clonotype was detected only a few times. The CDR3 loop is CASSRDRMNTEAFF. Written as DNA, the CDR3 is TGTGCCAGCAGCCGCGACAGGATGAACACTGAAGCTTTCTTT. The chain uses TRBV6-5 and TRBJ1-1; D perhaps matches TRBD1 (6 bases). The germline V gene has CDR1 MNHEY and CDR2 SVGAGI. CDR3 length equals 14 residues. V lost 6 bases, J lost 0 bases, and 11 bases lay in between.

This clonotype was seen ten or more times. The chain links TRBV7-2 to TRBJ2-3, with 10 bases that match TRBD2. The CDR3 length is 14 residues. Trimming removed 2 bases from V and 6 bases from J; junction bases left unmatched: 2. CDR1 is SGHTA, CDR2 FQGNSA, per germline. CDR3 nucleotides: TGTGCCAGCAGCTTAAATAGCGGGGGGGATACGCAGTATTTT. Protein sequence: CASSLNSGGDTQYF.

The rearrangement links TRBV20-1 to TRBJ1-2; D not resolved. Germline-derived CDR1 and CDR2 are DFQATT and SNEGSKA (reference sequence). V was pared by 5 bases and J by 0 bases, with 13 bases between. The length of the CDR3 is 14 residues. The CDR3: CSAPDTITNYGYTF. CDR3 in DNA: TGCAGTGCTCCCGACACAATAACTAACTATGGCTACACCTTC.

This clonotype was recorded a few times. The chain carries TRBV14 and TRBJ1-6, with D possibly TRBD1 on 5 matching bases. The CDR3 extends over 15 amino acids. The V end lost 4 bases, the J end lost 3 bases, and 10 bases lay between the germline ends. Germline assignment: CDR1 SGHDN and CDR2 FVKESK. CDR3 in amino acids: CASSLRGIYNSPLHF. CDR3 DNA sequence: TGTGCCAGCAGCCTAAGGGGCATCTATAATTCACCCCTCCACTTT.

The chain uses TRBV12-3 or TRBV12-4 and TRBJ2-5; D may be TRBD1 (6 bases). V shed 7 bases and J shed 2 bases, with 11 bases lying between them. There are 13 residues in the CDR3. The DNA of the CDR3 is TGTGCCAGCACTACTCAGGGGCAAGAGACCCAGTACTTC. As protein: CASTTQGQETQYF.